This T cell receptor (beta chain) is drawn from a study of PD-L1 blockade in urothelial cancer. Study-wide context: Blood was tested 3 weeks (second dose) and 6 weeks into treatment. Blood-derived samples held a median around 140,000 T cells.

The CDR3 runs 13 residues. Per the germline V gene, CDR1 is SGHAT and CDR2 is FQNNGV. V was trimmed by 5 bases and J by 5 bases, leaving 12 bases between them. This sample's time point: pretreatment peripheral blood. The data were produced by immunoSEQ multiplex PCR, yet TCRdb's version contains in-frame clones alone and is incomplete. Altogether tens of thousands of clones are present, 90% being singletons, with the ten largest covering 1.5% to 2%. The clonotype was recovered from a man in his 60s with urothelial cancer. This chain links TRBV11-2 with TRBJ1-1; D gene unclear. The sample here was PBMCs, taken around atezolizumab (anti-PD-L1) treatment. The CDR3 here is CASSPQVATEAFF. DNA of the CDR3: TGTGCCAGCAGCCCCCAGGTTGCGACTGAAGCTTTCTTT.